This T cell receptor beta chain appears in the sequencing data of a study of a mutant IDH1 vaccine in newly diagnosed glioma (dated by TCRdb to about 2021). For the wider study: Vaccination was initiated 4-6 weeks after radiotherapy alone, or concurrently with temozolomide cycles in the chemotherapy-containing groups. The approximately 32 treated patients were 62.5% male and about 38% female, with a mean age of approximately 40 years. Before enrollment, patients had received standard therapy of radiotherapy alone, temozolomide alone, or radiochemotherapy with temozolomide; most received the combination. The week-35 safety follow-up was designated visit V12, and the week-47 end of study was designated visit V13. Peripheral blood was drawn at six visits: V03 (baseline), V05, V07, V10, V12 and V13. Longitudinal TCRB deep sequencing was performed for about two dozen treated patients wherever samples were available for exploratory analyses.

The library was made by the immunoSEQ multiplex PCR assay. The hsTCRB Kit was used according to the manufacturer's protocol to amplify rearranged TCR beta chain sequences. Sequencing of TCRB libraries was carried out on an Illumina MiSeq. The paper's data handling went like this. Demultiplexing, trimming and gene mapping were performed with the kit vendor's proprietary platform. TCRdb carries this immuneACCESS record with in-frame sequences only. Its versions omit some clonotypes, under half of them owing to an unresolved V gene in the studies checked, with the rest unexplained. The D gene and trimming were derived from the DNA, and the V and J assignments and clone size from that table. This sample has about 74,000 clones in its table, and around 90% of those were observed once. Of the sample, 1.5% to 2.5% is held by the ten largest clones. Remarks on this clone: The antigen this receptor binds is unknown. Per-base qualities were not stored, and no clone one base away is much larger.

Via the germline V gene, CDR1 is LGHNA and CDR2 YNFKEQ. From the cysteine up to the phenylalanine, the CDR3 has a length of 16 residues. The DNA shown is the 48-base CDR3, in frame from base 1. V was cut back by 1 base and J by 4 bases, leaving a gap of 14 bases between them. This sample's time point label indicates: week 35, safety follow-up. Every vaccine dose consisted of 300 ug of a 20-mer mutant IDH1 peptide in Montanide, administered subcutaneously together with topical imiquimod. Eight vaccinations were administered to patients in weeks 1, 3, 5, 7, 11, 15, 19 and 23, corresponding to visits V03 through V10. Donors had newly diagnosed WHO grade 3 or 4 IDH1-mutant astrocytomas with loss of nuclear ATRX. The samples were drawn from NOA16, a multicentre, single-arm, open-label phase I trial in Germany that tested a mutant IDH1 peptide vaccine in humans for the first time. Genomic DNA for TCRB sequencing was extracted from EDTA blood using the DNeasy Blood and Tissue Kit.

Findings and caveats that apply to the study as a whole: Pseudoprogression appeared unrelated to alterations in the top peripheral T cell clonotypes detected by TCRB sequencing. Vaccine-induced immune responses across multiple MHC alleles were detected in about 92% of patients. PBMC samples for TCRB deep sequencing were selected based on availability. It was noted by the authors that analyses of patient blood samples could not be reproduced owing to sample limitations.

The receptor's source is a man aged 30 to 45 with glioma. The sequenced sample was PBMCs, obtained from a glioma patient whose treatment included an IDH1 peptide vaccine. The rearrangement joined TRBV4-2 to TRBJ1-5, and TRBD1 may be the D gene, going by 5 matching bases. The DNA reads as follows: TGTGCCAGCAGCCAAGTTTCCGACAGTAGGAATCAGCCCCAGCATTTT. Its amino acids are CASSQVSDSRNQPQHF.